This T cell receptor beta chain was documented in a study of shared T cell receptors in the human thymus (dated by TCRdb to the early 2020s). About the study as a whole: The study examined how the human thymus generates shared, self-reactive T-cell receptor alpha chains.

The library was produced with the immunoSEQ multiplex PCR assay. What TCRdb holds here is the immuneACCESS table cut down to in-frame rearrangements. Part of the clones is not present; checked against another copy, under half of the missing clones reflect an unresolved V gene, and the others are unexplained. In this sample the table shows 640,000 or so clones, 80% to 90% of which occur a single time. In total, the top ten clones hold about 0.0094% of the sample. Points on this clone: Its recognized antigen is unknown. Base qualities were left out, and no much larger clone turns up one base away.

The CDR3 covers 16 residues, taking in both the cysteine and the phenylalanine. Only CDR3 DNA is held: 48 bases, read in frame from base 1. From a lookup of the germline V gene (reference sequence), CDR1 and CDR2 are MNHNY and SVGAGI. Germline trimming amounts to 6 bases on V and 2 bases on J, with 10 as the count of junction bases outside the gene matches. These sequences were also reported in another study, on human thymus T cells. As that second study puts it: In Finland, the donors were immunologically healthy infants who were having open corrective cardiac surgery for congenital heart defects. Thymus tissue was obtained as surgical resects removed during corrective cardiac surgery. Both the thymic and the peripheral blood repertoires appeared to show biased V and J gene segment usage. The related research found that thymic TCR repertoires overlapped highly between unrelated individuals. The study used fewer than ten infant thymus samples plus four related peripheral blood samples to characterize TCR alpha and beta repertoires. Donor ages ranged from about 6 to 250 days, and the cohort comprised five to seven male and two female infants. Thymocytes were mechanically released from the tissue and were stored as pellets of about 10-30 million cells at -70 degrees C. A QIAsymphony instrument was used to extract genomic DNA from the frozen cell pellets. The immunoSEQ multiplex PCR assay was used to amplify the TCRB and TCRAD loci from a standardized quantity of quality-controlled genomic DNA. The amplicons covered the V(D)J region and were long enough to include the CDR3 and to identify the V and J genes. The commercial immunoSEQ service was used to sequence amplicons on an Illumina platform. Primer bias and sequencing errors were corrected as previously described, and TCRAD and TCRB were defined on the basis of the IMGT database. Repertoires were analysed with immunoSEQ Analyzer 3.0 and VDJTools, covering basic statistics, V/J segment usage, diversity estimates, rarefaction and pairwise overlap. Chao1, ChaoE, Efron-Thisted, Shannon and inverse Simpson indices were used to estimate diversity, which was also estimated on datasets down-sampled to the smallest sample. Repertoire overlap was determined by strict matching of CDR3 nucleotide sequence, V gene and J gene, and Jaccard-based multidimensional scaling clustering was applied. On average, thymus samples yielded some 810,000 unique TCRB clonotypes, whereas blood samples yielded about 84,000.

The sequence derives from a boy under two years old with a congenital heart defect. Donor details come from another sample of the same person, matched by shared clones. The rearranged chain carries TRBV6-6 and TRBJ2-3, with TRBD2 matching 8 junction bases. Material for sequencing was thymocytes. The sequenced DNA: TGTGCCAGCAGCCCCGTCCTCGGGGGGGACACAGATACGCAGTATTTT. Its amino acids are CASSPVLGGDTDTQYF.